This T cell receptor beta chain emerged from a study of molecular identifiers for immune sequencing clone quantification. Findings and caveats of the study: More than 800,000 naive cells reportedly did not prevent detection of spiked Jurkat TCR RNA from one cell.

As previously described, bulk TCR libraries were made using listed TCR primers. TCRdb analysed the PCR reads with MiXCR anew, one entry per CDR3 protein. This sample carries 70,000 to 95,000 distinct CDR3 sequences, over 15% of them seen once, and the ten largest clones take around 0.8%. V lost 4 bases and J 5 bases, leaving 8 bases between the germline ends. The CDR3 is 12 amino acids. CDR1 and CDR2 from the germline V gene are MNHEY and SMNVEV (reference sequence). The authors sorted naive CD8 T cells as CD8+CD4-CCR7+CD45RA+. This clonotype was detected ten times or more. Its antigen remains unidentified.

The clonotype originates from a human donor in good health. Some libraries in this study had Jurkat cell RNA spiked in. Sequenced input: naive CD8+ T cells from blood, with Jurkat cell RNA spiked in. Subset in this sample: FACS-sorted CD8+CD4-CCR7+CD45RA+ naive T cells. The chain recombines TRBV27 with TRBJ1-2, with no clear D. The CDR3 DNA is TGTGCCAGCAGTTCCACTTCATATGGCTACACCTTC. This translates into CASSSTSYGYTF.